The TCR beta chain described here comes from a study of cytomegalovirus exposure and HLA in healthy donors. Overall study context: Later analysis reported that the approximately 120 validation repertoires shared the platform of the roughly 710 first-cohort repertoires. Study results and limitations: Among TCR beta chains, those listed as cytomegalovirus-associated numbered over 150.

As regards this clone: What it binds is unknown.

Among the roughly 120 subjects of the validation cohort, separate from the roughly 600-subject first cohort, were the donors. The CDR3 is 16 residues long. Germline trimming cut 5 bases from V and 4 bases from J; bases unmatched to any gene: 7. CDR1 SGHTA and CDR2 FQGNSA come from the germline V gene. Using immunoSEQ multiplex PCR, the repertoire was profiled, and TCRdb retains in-frame clones only, with some absent. The table lists approximately 130,000 clones, 85% to 90% of them singletons, with 2.1% in the top ten. Sequencing was carried out using PBMCs. The chain recombines TRBV7-2 with TRBJ2-1; TRBD2 aligns across 11 bases. The source of this sequence is a woman aged 25-40 years in good health and CMV-seronegative. The DNA for the CDR3 is TGTGCCAGCAGCCCGCTAGCGGGGGGCCTTTACAATGAGCAGTTCTTC. Translating gives CASSPLAGGLYNEQFF.